This T cell receptor beta chain comes out of a study of T cell responses to AZD1222 COVID-19 vaccine. Profiling relied on immunoSEQ multiplex PCR, and the TCRdb table lists in-frame clones only, not all of them. The sample carries around 220,000 clones, about 94% recorded once. Note on this clone: Antigen unknown.

Broader study findings: Researchers report vaccine-associated CD4 TCRs spanning spike, with dominance at 160-218 and 743-854. Rises in breadth and depth of Spike-specific TCRs came after two AZD1222 doses.

The sequencing used peripheral blood, collected 28 days after the second dose of the MenACWY control vaccine. The receptor's source is an adult who received the MenACWY meningococcal vaccine as a control.

CDR3 coding DNA: TGTGCCAGCAGTTCATCAGGTTTAAATGAGCAGTTCTTC. Translation gives CASSSSGLNEQFF. The genes are TRBV6-5 and TRBJ2-1, with D hard to call. Germline-derived CDR1 and CDR2 are MNHEY and SVGAGI. The CDR3 spans 13 residues. Trimming took off 4 bases at V and 7 bases at J, with 11 bases between the two ends.